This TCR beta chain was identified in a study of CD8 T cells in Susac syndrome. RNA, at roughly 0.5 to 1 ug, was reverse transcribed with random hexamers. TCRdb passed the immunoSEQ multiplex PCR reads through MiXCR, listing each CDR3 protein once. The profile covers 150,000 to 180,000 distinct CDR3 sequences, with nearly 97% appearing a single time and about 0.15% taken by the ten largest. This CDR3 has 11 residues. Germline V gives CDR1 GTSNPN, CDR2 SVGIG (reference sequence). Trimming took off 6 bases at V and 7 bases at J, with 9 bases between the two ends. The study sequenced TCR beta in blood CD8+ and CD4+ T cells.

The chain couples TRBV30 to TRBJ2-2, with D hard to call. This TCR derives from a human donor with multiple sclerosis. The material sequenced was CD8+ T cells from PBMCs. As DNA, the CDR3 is TGTGCCTGTACTACGTACGGGGAGCTGTTTTTT. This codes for CACTTYGELFF.